This TCR beta chain derives from a study of T cell repertoires in cytomegalovirus infection. The ends were cut back, 1 base at V and 2 bases at J, with 10 bases in the middle. The V gene's germline CDR1 is DFQATT and CDR2 SNEGSKA (reference sequence). The CDR3 is 14 amino acids. TCRdb fed the reads into MiXCR, producing one record per CDR3 protein. The table records 250,000 to 300,000 distinct CDR3 sequences, roughly 25% of them present only once. The chain recombines TRBV20-1 with TRBJ2-3, with D uncertain. The specimen was PBMCs. The TCR sequence derives from a human donor in good health (CMV status not recorded). Some clones in this sample may be carry-over from other donors' samples. Here the CDR3 DNA reads TGCAGTGCTAGAGCACAGCTGGTCACAGATACGCAGTATTTT. Residues: CSARAQLVTDTQYF.